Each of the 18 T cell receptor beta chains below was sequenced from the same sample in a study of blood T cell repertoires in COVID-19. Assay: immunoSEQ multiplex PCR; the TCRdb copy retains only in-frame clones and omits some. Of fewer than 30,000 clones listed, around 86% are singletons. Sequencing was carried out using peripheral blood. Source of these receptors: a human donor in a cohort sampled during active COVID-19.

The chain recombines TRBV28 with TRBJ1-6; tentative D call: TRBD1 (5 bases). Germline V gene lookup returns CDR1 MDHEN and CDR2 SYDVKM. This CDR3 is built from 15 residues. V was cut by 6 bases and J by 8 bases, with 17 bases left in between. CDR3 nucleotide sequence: TGTGCCAGCAGGTTCGGCGGGACGGACCATTCACCCCTCCACTTT. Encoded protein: CASRFGGTDHSPLHF. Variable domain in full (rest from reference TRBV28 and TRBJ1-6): DVKVTQSSRYLVKRTGEKVFLECVQDMDHENMFWYRQDPGLGLRLIYFSYDVKMKEKGDIPEGYSVSREKKERFSLILESASTNQTSMYLCASRFGGTDHSPLHFGNGTRLTVT.

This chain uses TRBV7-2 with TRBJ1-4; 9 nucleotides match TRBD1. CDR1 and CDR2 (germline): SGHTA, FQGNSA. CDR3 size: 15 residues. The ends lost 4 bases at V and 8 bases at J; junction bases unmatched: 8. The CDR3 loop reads CASSSRDREGEKLFF. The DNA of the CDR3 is TGTGCCAGCAGCTCCCGGGACAGGGAGGGGGAAAAACTGTTTTTT.

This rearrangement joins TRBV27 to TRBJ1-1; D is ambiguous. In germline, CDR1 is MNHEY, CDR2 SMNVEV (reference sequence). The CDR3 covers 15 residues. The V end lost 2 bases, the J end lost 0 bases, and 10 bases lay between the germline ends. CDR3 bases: TGTGCCAGCAGTTTAAAGCGGGGAATGAACACTGAAGCTTTCTTT. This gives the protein CASSLKRGMNTEAFF.

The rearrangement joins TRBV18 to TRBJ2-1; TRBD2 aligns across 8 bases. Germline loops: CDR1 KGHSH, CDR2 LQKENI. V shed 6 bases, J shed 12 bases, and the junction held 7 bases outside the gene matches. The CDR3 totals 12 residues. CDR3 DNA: TGTGCCAGCTCCCCGACTAGCGAGGGGCAGTTCTTC. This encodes CASSPTSEGQFF.

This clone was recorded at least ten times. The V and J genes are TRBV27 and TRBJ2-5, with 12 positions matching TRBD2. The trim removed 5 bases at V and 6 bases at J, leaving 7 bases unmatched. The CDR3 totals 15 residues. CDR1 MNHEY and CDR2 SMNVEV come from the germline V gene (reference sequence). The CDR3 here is CASSHTSGGLQTQYF. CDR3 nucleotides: TGTGCCAGCAGTCACACTAGCGGGGGGCTACAGACCCAGTACTTC.

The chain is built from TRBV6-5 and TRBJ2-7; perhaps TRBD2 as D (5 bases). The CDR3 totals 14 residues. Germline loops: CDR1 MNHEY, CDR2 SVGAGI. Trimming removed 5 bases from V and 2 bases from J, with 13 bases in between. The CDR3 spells CASSLTTTTYEQYF. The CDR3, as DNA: TGTGCCAGCAGTCTGACTACGACTACCTACGAGCAGTACTTC.

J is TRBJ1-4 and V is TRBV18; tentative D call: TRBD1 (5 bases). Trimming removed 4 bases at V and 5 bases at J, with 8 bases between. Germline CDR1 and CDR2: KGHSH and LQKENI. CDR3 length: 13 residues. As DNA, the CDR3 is TGTGCCAGCTCACGAGACAGAAATGAAAAACTGTTTTTT. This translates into CASSRDRNEKLFF.

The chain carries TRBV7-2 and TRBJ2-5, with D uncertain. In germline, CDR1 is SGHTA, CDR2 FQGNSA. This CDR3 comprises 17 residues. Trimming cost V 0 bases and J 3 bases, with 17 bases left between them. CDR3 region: CASSLARSPGSKETQYF. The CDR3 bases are TGTGCCAGCAGCTTAGCGCGTAGCCCTGGCTCCAAAGAGACCCAGTACTTC.

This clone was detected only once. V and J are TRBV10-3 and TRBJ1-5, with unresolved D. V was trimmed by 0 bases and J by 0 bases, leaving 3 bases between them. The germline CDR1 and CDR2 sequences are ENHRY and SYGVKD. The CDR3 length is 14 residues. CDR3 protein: CAISESGSNQPQHF. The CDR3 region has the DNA TGTGCCATCAGTGAGTCCGGTAGCAATCAGCCCCAGCATTTT.

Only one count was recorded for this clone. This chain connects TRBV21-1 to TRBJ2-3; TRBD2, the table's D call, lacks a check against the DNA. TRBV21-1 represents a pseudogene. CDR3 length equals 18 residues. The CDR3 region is CASSIKGGRERNTDTQYF. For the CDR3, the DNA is TGTGCCAGCAGCATAAAAGGGGGGCGGGAGCGGAACACAGATACGCAGTATTTT.

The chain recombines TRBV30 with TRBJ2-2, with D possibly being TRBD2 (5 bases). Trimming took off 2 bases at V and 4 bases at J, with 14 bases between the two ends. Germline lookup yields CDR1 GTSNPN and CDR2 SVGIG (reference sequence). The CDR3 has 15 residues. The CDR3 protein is CAWSRGGLSTGELFF. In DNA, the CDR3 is TGTGCCTGGAGTAGAGGCGGGCTTTCCACCGGGGAGCTGTTTTTT.

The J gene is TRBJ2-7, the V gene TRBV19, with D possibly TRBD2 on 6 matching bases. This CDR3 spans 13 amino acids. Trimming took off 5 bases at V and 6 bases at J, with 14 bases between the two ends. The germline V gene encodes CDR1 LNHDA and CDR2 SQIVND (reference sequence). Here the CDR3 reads CASSGGTSGEQYF. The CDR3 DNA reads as TGTGCCAGTAGTGGCGGGACTTCAGGCGAGCAGTACTTC.

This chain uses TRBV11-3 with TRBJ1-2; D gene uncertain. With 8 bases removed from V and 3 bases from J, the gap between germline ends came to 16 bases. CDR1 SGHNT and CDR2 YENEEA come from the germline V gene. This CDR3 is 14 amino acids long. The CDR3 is CASSGYGEDYGYTF. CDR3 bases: TGTGCCAGCTCCGGGTACGGGGAGGACTATGGCTACACCTTC.

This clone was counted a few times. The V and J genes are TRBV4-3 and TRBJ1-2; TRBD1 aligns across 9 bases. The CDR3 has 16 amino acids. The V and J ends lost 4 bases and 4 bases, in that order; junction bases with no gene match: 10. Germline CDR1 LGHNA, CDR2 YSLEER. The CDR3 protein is CASSRTSGQGIYGYTF. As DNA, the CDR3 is TGCGCCAGCAGCCGAACCTCCGGACAGGGGATCTATGGCTACACCTTC.

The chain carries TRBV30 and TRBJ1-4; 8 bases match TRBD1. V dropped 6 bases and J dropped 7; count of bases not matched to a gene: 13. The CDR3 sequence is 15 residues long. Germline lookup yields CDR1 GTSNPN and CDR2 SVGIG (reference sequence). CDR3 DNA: TGTGCCTGCTCCCGGCAGGGGGCTGGGGGTGAAAAACTGTTTTTT. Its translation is CACSRQGAGGEKLFF.

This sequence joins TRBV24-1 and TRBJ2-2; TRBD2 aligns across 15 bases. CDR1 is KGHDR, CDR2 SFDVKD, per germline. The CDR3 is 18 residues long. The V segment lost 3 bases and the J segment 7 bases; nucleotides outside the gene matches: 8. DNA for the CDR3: TGTGCCACCAGTGATCCCAGGACTAGCGGGGGGGCTTACGGGGAGCTGTTTTTT. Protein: CATSDPRTSGGAYGELFF.

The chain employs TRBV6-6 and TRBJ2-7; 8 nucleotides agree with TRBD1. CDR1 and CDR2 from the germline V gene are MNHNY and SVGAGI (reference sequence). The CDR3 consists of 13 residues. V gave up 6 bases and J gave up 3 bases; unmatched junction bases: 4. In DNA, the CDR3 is TGTGCCAGCAGCTGGGGACAGGTCTACGAGCAGTACTTC. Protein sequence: CASSWGQVYEQYF.

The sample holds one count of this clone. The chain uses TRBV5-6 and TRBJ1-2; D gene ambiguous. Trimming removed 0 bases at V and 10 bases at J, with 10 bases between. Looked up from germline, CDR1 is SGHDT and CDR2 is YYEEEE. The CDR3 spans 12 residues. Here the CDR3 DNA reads TGTGCCAGCAGCTTGGGGCGGAGAGACTACACCTTC. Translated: CASSLGRRDYTF.